This passage covers 9 T cell receptor beta chains from one sample sequenced in a study of blood T cell repertoires in COVID-19. Data came from immunoSEQ multiplex PCR; TCRdb stores just in-frame clones and leaves some out. The table lists fewer than 300,000 clones, around 89% of them singletons. Input material: PBMCs or T cells enriched from blood (not recorded which). Every receptor here comes from a woman aged 35 to 49 with acute COVID-19.

The genes are TRBV7-2 and TRBJ2-3; weak D call: TRBD2 (5 bases). The CDR3 runs 15 residues. Deletions cut 3 bases from V and 0 bases from J, with 10 bases between. Germline V lookup: CDR1 SGHTA, CDR2 FQGNSA. CDR3 nucleotide sequence: TGTGCCAGCAGCTTCTTTCAGCGGAGCACAGATACGCAGTATTTT. It specifies CASSFFQRSTDTQYF. Using reference TRBV7-2 and TRBJ2-3 for the parts outside the CDR3, the full variable domain is GAGVSQSPSNKVTEKGKDVELRCDPISGHTALYWYRQSLGQGLEFLIYFQGNSAPDKSGLPSDRFSAERTGGSVSTLTIQRTQQEDSAVYLCASSFFQRSTDTQYFGPGTRLTVL.

The sample holds one count of this clone. This chain connects TRBV19 to TRBJ1-5; 7 bases are a match to TRBD1. Looked up from germline, CDR1 is LNHDA and CDR2 is SQIVND (reference sequence). This CDR3 is 16 amino acids long. V was pared by 1 base and J by 7 bases, with 10 bases of the junction left unmatched. DNA of the CDR3: TGTGCCAGTAGTATAGTGCCAGGGGGTAGGGTACAGCCCCAGCATTTT. Translated: CASSIVPGGRVQPQHF.

The V call is TRBV4-1, the J call TRBJ1-1; unclear D gene. In germline, CDR1 is MGHRA, CDR2 YSYEKL. Trimming pared 4 bases from V and 1 base from J, leaving 16 bases between. CDR3 size: 16 residues. CDR3 amino acids: CASSRSPFRGNTEAFF. CDR3 sequence (DNA): TGCGCCAGCAGCCGTTCCCCTTTTCGAGGGAACACTGAAGCTTTCTTT.

The chain joins TRBV7-2 to TRBJ2-7; D ambiguous. Trimming left V 1 base short and J 2 bases short, with 6 bases between. The CDR3 runs to 13 residues. The germline V gene has CDR1 SGHTA and CDR2 FQGNSA. CDR3 DNA: TGTGCCAGCAGCTTAGAACTACCCTACGAGCAGTACGTC. Its protein product is CASSLELPYEQYV.

In its sample, this clone was seen a few times. The rearrangement uses TRBV3-1 (or the pseudogene TRBV3-2) and TRBJ1-4, with unresolved D. This CDR3 is 15 amino acids long. V lost 4 bases, J lost 8 bases, and 17 bases lay in between. Per germline, CDR1 LGHDT and CDR2 YNNKEL (reference sequence). The CDR3 sequence is CASSLPQGGGEKLFF. DNA for the CDR3: TGTGCCAGCAGCCTCCCCCAAGGCGGTGGAGAAAAACTGTTTTTT.

The gene calls are TRBV7-9 and TRBJ2-7, with 8 positions matching TRBD1. Unmatched junction bases numbered 11, after V lost 8 bases and J lost 5 bases. The CDR3 consists of 14 residues. Germline V gene lookup returns CDR1 SEHNR and CDR2 FQNEAQ (reference sequence). The CDR3 loop reads CASRKGQVEDEQYF. In DNA form, the CDR3 reads TGTGCCAGCCGAAAGGGACAGGTGGAAGACGAGCAGTACTTC.

V and J are TRBV7-2 and TRBJ2-1, with TRBD2 matching 8 bases. The CDR3 sequence is 15 residues long. The trim removed 6 bases at V and 0 bases at J, leaving 4 bases unmatched. Germline assignment: CDR1 SGHTA and CDR2 FQGNSA. The CDR3 loop reads CASRLAGSSYNEQFF. CDR3 DNA: TGTGCCAGCAGGCTAGCGGGCTCCTCCTACAATGAGCAGTTCTTC.

The rearrangement joins TRBV4-1 to TRBJ1-3; the D gene is possibly TRBD1 (5 bases). The CDR3 has 15 amino acids. CDR1 is MGHRA and CDR2 is YSYEKL in the germline V gene. Trimming removed 0 bases from V and 4 bases from J, with 10 bases in between. In DNA, the CDR3 is TGCGCCAGCAGCCAAGATCCAGGGTTAGGAAACACCATATATTTT. This gives the protein CASSQDPGLGNTIYF.

This clone occurred once. The sample carries other DNA sequences with the same CDR3. The rearrangement links TRBV7-9 to TRBJ1-1, with D possibly matching TRBD1 (5 bases). Trimming removed 5 bases at V and 3 bases at J, with 13 bases between. Germline CDR1 SEHNR, CDR2 FQNEAQ (reference sequence). The CDR3 sequence is 14 residues long. Here the CDR3 reads CASSLLGGDTEAFF. The CDR3 nucleotides read TGTGCCAGCAGCCTGCTGGGGGGGGACACTGAAGCTTTCTTT.